The 14 T cell receptor beta chains given below trace back to one sample, sequenced in a study of CD8+ T cells in alopecia areata. Extraction and reverse transcription of RNA yielded cDNA as the sequencing template. Clones were sequenced by immunoSEQ multiplex PCR, and TCRdb holds only the in-frame ones, with some missing. Of over 150,000 clones listed, roughly 63% are singletons. The specimen comprised CD4+ T cells sorted from blood, sampled at week 0. The source is a human donor with alopecia areata.

This clone is a singleton in its sample. The genes are TRBV7-2 and TRBJ2-7; D is ambiguous. The CDR3 totals 11 residues. Germline V lookup: CDR1 SGHTA, CDR2 FQGNSA. V was pared by 5 bases and J by 0 bases, with 2 bases between. The CDR3 DNA reads as TGTGCCAGCAGCCACTCCTACGAGCAGTACTTC. Its protein is CASSHSYEQYF.

The chain joins TRBV29-1 to TRBJ2-7; 9 bases are a match to TRBD1. V trimming: 3 bases; J trimming: 0 bases; junction bases outside the gene matches: 6. CDR1 SQVTM and CDR2 ANQGSEA come from the germline V gene. This CDR3 comprises 15 residues. The CDR3 nucleotides are TGCAGCGTTGACAAAGGGACAGGGAGCTCCTACGAGCAGTACTTC. This codes for CSVDKGTGSSYEQYF.

This rearrangement joins TRBV30 to TRBJ1-1; D is unclear. From germline, CDR1 is GTSNPN and CDR2 SVGIG (reference sequence). CDR3 length: 12 amino acids. With 1 base removed from V and 3 bases from J, the gap between germline ends came to 6 bases. In DNA form, the CDR3 reads TGTGCCTGGAGTGACTCTTACACTGAAGCTTTCTTT. It specifies CAWSDSYTEAFF.

This clone was seen a handful of times. This chain joins TRBV4-3 and TRBJ2-1; 7 bases are shared with TRBD2. The CDR3 consists of 15 residues. Germline lookup yields CDR1 LGHNA and CDR2 YSLEER. V lost 1 base, J lost 6 bases, and 6 bases stayed unmatched. The chain's CDR3 is CASSQGSSGVNEQFF. CDR3 in DNA: TGCGCCAGCAGCCAAGGAAGCAGCGGGGTCAATGAGCAGTTCTTC.

As for this clone: The identical CDR3 is also encoded by other nucleotide sequences in the sample. The chain couples TRBV29-1 to TRBJ2-5; no definite D call. Trimming took off 2 bases at V and 5 bases at J, with 3 bases between the two ends. Germline CDR1 reads SQVTM; CDR2 reads ANQGSEA. The CDR3 runs to 10 residues. This CDR3 reads CSVERETQYF. The CDR3, as DNA: TGCAGCGTTGAAAGGGAGACCCAGTACTTC.

This chain uses TRBV29-1 with TRBJ2-2; D might be TRBD2 (5 bases). V was shortened by 7 bases and J by 2 bases, with 11 bases between the two germline ends. The CDR3 runs 13 residues. Germline V gene sequence: CDR1 SQVTM, CDR2 ANQGSEA. The CDR3 DNA reads TGCAGCGCCGGGGTCCTTAACACCGGGGAGCTGTTTTTT. Protein product: CSAGVLNTGELFF.

The rearrangement uses TRBV29-1 and TRBJ2-5; 9 nucleotides agree with TRBD1. Per germline, CDR1 SQVTM and CDR2 ANQGSEA. This CDR3 is built from 13 residues. After removal of 6 bases from V and 7 bases from J, the junction contained 9 bases not matched to a gene. CDR3 sequence reads: CSVNRGQRGTQYF. CDR3 nucleotide sequence: TGCAGCGTCAACAGGGGGCAGCGGGGGACCCAGTACTTC.

The rearrangement joins TRBV7-2 to TRBJ1-5; D is ambiguous. This CDR3 region has 12 residues. Trimming took off 5 bases at V and 7 bases at J, with 9 bases between the two ends. Germline CDR1 is SGHTA and CDR2 is FQGNSA. The CDR3 DNA reads TGTGCCAGCAGCCCTAACACCCAGCCCCAGCATTTT. This sequence encodes CASSPNTQPQHF.

The rearrangement uses TRBV29-1 and TRBJ1-1; a possible D gene is TRBD1 (5 bases). Trimming stripped 5 bases from V and 6 bases from J, with 16 bases between. The germline gives CDR1 SQVTM, CDR2 ANQGSEA. The CDR3 is 13 residues long. CDR3 region: CSVRRGASSEAFF. In DNA form, the CDR3 reads TGCAGCGTTCGTAGGGGCGCGAGCTCTGAAGCTTTCTTT.

V is TRBV30 and J is TRBJ1-4, with 7 positions matching TRBD1. This CDR3 is built from 17 residues. Germline V gene data show CDR1 as GTSNPN and CDR2 as SVGIG (reference sequence). V dropped 0 bases and J dropped 6; count of bases not matched to a gene: 13. CDR3 protein: CAWSVRTGVTRYEKLFF. The CDR3 DNA follows: TGTGCCTGGAGTGTACGTACAGGGGTTACTAGATATGAAAAACTGTTTTTT. The full variable domain, with the rest looked up from reference TRBV30 and TRBJ1-4, is SQTIHQWPATLVQPVGSPLSLECTVEGTSNPNLYWYRQAAGRGLQLLFYSVGIGQISSEVPQNLSASRPQDRQFILSSKKLLLSDSGFYLCAWSVRTGVTRYEKLFFGSGTQLSVL.

J is TRBJ2-7 and V is TRBV11-1; D is perhaps TRBD2 (6 bases). Germline V gene sequence: CDR1 SGHAT, CDR2 FQDESV (reference sequence). Trimming left V 2 bases short and J 3 bases short, with 20 bases between. This CDR3 has 17 residues. The CDR3 coding sequence is TGTGCCAGCAGCTTAACCAAGGGCGGGGTTACCCACTACGAGCAGTACTTC. This codes for CASSLTKGGVTHYEQYF.

The chain links TRBV29-1 to TRBJ1-2, with D possibly TRBD1 on 6 matching bases. Germline V lookup: CDR1 SQVTM, CDR2 ANQGSEA. The CDR3 spans 16 residues. Trimming pared 6 bases from V and 10 bases from J, leaving 30 bases between. The CDR3 bases are TGCAGCGTCTACACCGGGACACTCCCCAGTACCTTCGTCTACACCTTC. It yields the protein CSVYTGTLPSTFVYTF.

The V gene is TRBV27, the J gene TRBJ1-5; D is ambiguous. The CDR3 runs to 12 residues. The germline V gene encodes CDR1 MNHEY and CDR2 SMNVEV (reference sequence). Trimming left V 5 bases short and J 9 bases short, with 11 bases between. CDR3 sequence: CASSALLGPQHF. In DNA form, the CDR3 reads TGTGCCAGCAGTGCCCTACTAGGGCCCCAGCATTTT.

The chain is built from TRBV6-4 and TRBJ2-2; no reliable D call. Trimming removed 0 bases at V and 9 bases at J, with 14 bases between. This CDR3 comprises 15 residues. Germline V gene lookup returns CDR1 MRHNA and CDR2 SNTAGT. Here the CDR3 DNA reads TGTGCCAGCAGTGACTCGAGTCGGACCCGCCGGGAGCTGTTTTTT. It specifies CASSDSSRTRRELFF.